A selection of T cell receptor beta chains follows, all from one sample in a study of neoadjuvant nivolumab and ipilimumab in lung cancer. Libraries were prepared by immunoSEQ multiplex PCR; TCRdb keeps only in-frame clonotypes and omits some of them. The data contain 20,000 or so clones, approximately 73% of them seen just once; the ten biggest clones take up roughly 7%. The sequenced sample was tumor tissue, obtained after neoadjuvant nivolumab, alone or with ipilimumab, at or shortly before surgery. These receptors were collected from an adult with non-small cell lung cancer. CDR3s include the opening cysteine and the closing phenylalanine or tryptophan. A row's size may be missing; if present it is once, few, many or a size class.

V: TRBV7-6; size: NA; J: TRBJ2-3; CDR3: CASSFLGGGDTQYF
V: TRBV11-3; size: NA; J: TRBJ2-7; CDR3: CASSLEKEEKTTHEQYF
V: TRBV2; size: NA; J: TRBJ2-2; CDR3: CASSVLGRAGTGELFF
V: TRBV5-6; size: NA; J: TRBJ2-5; CDR3: CASSLVGRARAQETQYF
V: TRBV9; size: NA; J: TRBJ2-3; CDR3: CASSVGSRVDTQYF
V: TRBV25-1; size: NA; J: TRBJ1-2; CDR3: CASSENTPSYTF
V: TRBV18; size: NA; J: TRBJ2-1; CDR3: CASSPAPVGAPGGDEQFF
V: TRBV5-1; size: NA; J: TRBJ2-1; CDR3: CASSLNGGGASSYNEQFF
V: TRBV19; size: NA; J: TRBJ1-5; CDR3: CASRLGAGNQPQHF
V: TRBV10-3; size: NA; J: TRBJ2-2; CDR3: CAISGRAGTQYPPGELFF
V: TRBV5-1; size: NA; J: TRBJ2-3; CDR3: CASSLELAGVGYTQYF
V: TRBV20-1; size: NA; J: TRBJ2-7; CDR3: CSASGYEQYF
V: TRBV14; size: NA; J: TRBJ2-5; CDR3: CASSPFGKETQYF
V: TRBV5-1; size: few; J: TRBJ2-7; CDR3: CASSPAGRERYEQYF
V: TRBV19; size: NA; J: TRBJ2-5; CDR3: CASSIGDRSRFQETQYF
V: TRBV5-4; size: NA; J: TRBJ2-3; CDR3: CASKPGAVNTDTQYF
V: TRBV7-2; size: NA; J: TRBJ2-1; CDR3: CASSLVPAGGRNEQFF
V: TRBV6-1; size: NA; J: TRBJ2-3; CDR3: CASRAEGQPDTQYF
V: TRBV5-1; size: NA; J: TRBJ1-2; CDR3: CASSSAGHGYTF
V: TRBV5-6; size: once; J: TRBJ2-3; CDR3: CASSLRSARLYTDTQYF
V: TRBV6-5; size: once; J: TRBJ2-2; CDR3: CASSLTGPGELFF
V: TRBV11-2; size: NA; J: TRBJ2-1; CDR3: CASSLQRASYNEQFF
V: TRBV20-1; size: NA; J: TRBJ2-7; CDR3: CSARLRYEQYF
V: TRBV11-2; size: NA; J: TRBJ1-1; CDR3: CASSIDGNTEAFF
V: TRBV5-1; size: NA; J: TRBJ2-2; CDR3: CASSLGDYNTGELFF
V: TRBV11-3; size: NA; J: TRBJ2-7; CDR3: CASSLVAGAGIYEQYF
V: TRBV7-9; size: NA; J: TRBJ2-7; CDR3: CASSRGQGWGDYEQYF
V: TRBV6-1; size: NA; J: TRBJ2-7; CDR3: CASSEYHGDSDLYEQYF
V: TRBV9; size: NA; J: TRBJ2-1; CDR3: CASGEGTSGYNEQFF
V: TRBV7-3; size: NA; J: TRBJ2-3; CDR3: CASRLHSTDTQYF
V: TRBV18; size: NA; J: TRBJ2-6; CDR3: CASSSGTGSGANVLTF
V: TRBV28; size: NA; J: TRBJ1-1; CDR3: CASSRDRVTEAFF
V: TRBV14; size: NA; J: TRBJ2-1; CDR3: CASSQAGGGANEQFF